This T cell receptor (beta chain) was captured in a study of shared clonotypes between healthy human individuals. Study-wide results and caveats: A few donors showed sharing of about 4.6% of naive CD4 clonotypes.

The CDR3 runs 14 residues. The germline V and J ends were trimmed by 4 bases and 5 bases, with 15 bases remaining between them. Germline loops: CDR1 MNHEY, CDR2 SVGAGI. Assay execution proceeded at the deep level. Sequencing used immunoSEQ multiplex PCR; TCRdb keeps in-frame clones, though not all of them. This sample has some 680,000 clones, with about three quarters found just once. There are a few counts of this clone. Its antigen remains unidentified. Sequencing used memory CD4+ T cells sorted from blood. Subset meaning: CD45RA-negative fraction. This TCR came from a woman aged 30 to 39 in good health. This sequence joins TRBV6-5 and TRBJ2-7, with a possible D match to TRBD1 (5 bases). CDR3 sequence reads: CASSLAGRADEQYF. The CDR3 DNA is TGTGCCAGCAGTTTGGCTGGCAGGGCGGACGAGCAGTACTTC.